Listed below are T cell receptor beta chains from one sample, sequenced in a study of glioma-infiltrating T cells. TCRdb fed the multiplex PCR reads into MiXCR, producing one record per CDR3 protein. The data show about 99,000 distinct CDR3 sequences, with about 30% seen just once and 44% held by the top ten. The sequenced material came from glioma tissue, nonneoplastic brain tissue, or PBMCs (not recorded which). These receptors originate from a human donor with low-grade glioma or glioblastoma, undergoing nonglioma brain surgery, or in good health (not recorded which). The CDR3 runs from the conserved cysteine through the conserved F or W. The order of the fields is D gene, clone size, CDR3 length, V gene, J gene, CDR3 protein, CDR3 DNA. A D gene is named only where the DNA matches it firmly. Part of the rows lack a size; the others show once, few, many or a class for expanded clones.

d_gene: TRBD2
abundance: many
len: 15
v_gene: TRBV4-1
j_gene: TRBJ2-7
CDR3aa: CASSQKAGASYEQYF
CDR3nt: TGCGCCAGCAGCCAAAAAGCGGGGGCCAGCTACGAGCAGTACTTC

d_gene: TRBD2
abundance: many
len: 15
v_gene: TRBV12-3/TRBV12-4
j_gene: TRBJ2-1
CDR3aa: CASSFQSGGNNEQFF
CDR3nt: TGTGCCAGCAGCTTCCAGAGCGGGGGCAACAATGAGCAGTTCTTC

d_gene: -
abundance: many
len: 12
v_gene: TRBV20-1
j_gene: TRBJ2-3
CDR3aa: CSARDPTPTQYF
CDR3nt: TGCAGTGCTAGAGATCCCACTCCCACGCAGTATTTT

d_gene: TRBD1
abundance: -
len: 17
v_gene: TRBV9
j_gene: TRBJ2-3
CDR3aa: CASPPNRGPQSTDTQYF
CDR3nt: TGTGCCAGCCCACCAAACAGGGGGCCTCAATCCACAGATACGCAGTATTTT

d_gene: -
abundance: few
len: 13
v_gene: TRBV5-1
j_gene: TRBJ2-7
CDR3aa: CASSLRTGYEQYF
CDR3nt: TGCGCCAGCAGCTTGCGCACGGGATACGAGCAGTACTTC

d_gene: -
abundance: many
len: 13
v_gene: TRBV29-1
j_gene: TRBJ1-1
CDR3aa: CSVEGQGTTEAFF
CDR3nt: TGCAGCGTTGAGGGGCAGGGGACTACTGAAGCTTTCTTT

d_gene: -
abundance: many
len: 14
v_gene: TRBV6-1
j_gene: TRBJ2-3
CDR3aa: CASTRSGPADTQYF
CDR3nt: TGTGCCAGCACCCGGTCCGGGCCGGCAGATACGCAGTATTTT

d_gene: TRBD1
abundance: -
len: 15
v_gene: TRBV12-3/TRBV12-4
j_gene: TRBJ2-1
CDR3aa: CASTSPGQGVTEQFF
CDR3nt: TGTGCCAGCACTTCTCCGGGACAGGGAGTTACTGAGCAGTTCTTC

d_gene: -
abundance: -
len: 15
v_gene: TRBV6-4
j_gene: TRBJ1-5
CDR3aa: CASSDSDREIQPQHF
CDR3nt: TGTGCCAGCAGTGACTCGGATAGGGAAATTCAGCCCCAGCATTTT

d_gene: -
abundance: few
len: 16
v_gene: TRBV10-3
j_gene: TRBJ1-5
CDR3aa: CAISDTQGLMDQPQHF
CDR3nt: TGTGCCATCAGTGACACGCAGGGGTTAATGGATCAGCCCCAGCATTTT

d_gene: -
abundance: few
len: 14
v_gene: TRBV4-3
j_gene: TRBJ2-7
CDR3aa: CASSQDRSSYEQYF
CDR3nt: TGCGCCAGCAGCCAAGATCGGAGCTCCTACGAGCAGTACTTC

d_gene: -
abundance: -
len: 13
v_gene: TRBV20-1
j_gene: TRBJ1-5
CDR3aa: CSAEQGGGQPQHF
CDR3nt: TGCAGTGCCGAACAGGGTGGCGGGCAGCCCCAGCATTTT

d_gene: -
abundance: -
len: 15
v_gene: TRBV3-1
j_gene: TRBJ2-1
CDR3aa: CASSQTGTWNNEQFF
CDR3nt: TGTGCCAGCAGCCAGACCGGGACATGGAACAATGAGCAGTTCTTC

d_gene: -
abundance: few
len: 17
v_gene: TRBV29-1
j_gene: TRBJ1-2
CDR3aa: CSVETMGAYHLEVGYTF
CDR3nt: TGCAGCGTTGAGACGATGGGGGCTTACCATCTTGAAGTGGGCTACACCTTC

d_gene: -
abundance: -
len: 15
v_gene: TRBV11-2
j_gene: TRBJ1-1
CDR3aa: CASDGVAGINTEAFF
CDR3nt: TGTGCCAGTGACGGGGTGGCGGGGATAAACACTGAAGCTTTCTTT

d_gene: -
abundance: many
len: 14
v_gene: TRBV7-2
j_gene: TRBJ2-7
CDR3aa: CASSLVGDPYEQYF
CDR3nt: TGTGCCAGCAGCTTAGTGGGGGATCCTTACGAGCAGTACTTC

d_gene: -
abundance: few
len: 15
v_gene: TRBV20-1
j_gene: TRBJ2-6
CDR3aa: CSASRGAGGANVLTF
CDR3nt: TGCAGTGCTAGTCGAGGGGCGGGTGGGGCCAACGTCCTGACTTTC

d_gene: -
abundance: many
len: 14
v_gene: TRBV27
j_gene: TRBJ1-6
CDR3aa: CASSFRDKNSPLHF
CDR3nt: TGTGCCAGCAGTTTCCGGGACAAGAATTCACCCCTCCACTTT

d_gene: TRBD1
abundance: -
len: 15
v_gene: TRBV5-1
j_gene: TRBJ1-1
CDR3aa: CASSQDRVTNTEAFF
CDR3nt: TGCGCCAGCAGCCAGGACAGGGTTACGAACACTGAAGCTTTCTTT

d_gene: TRBD2
abundance: many
len: 14
v_gene: TRBV6-2/TRBV6-3
j_gene: TRBJ2-7
CDR3aa: CASSYFTRGDEQYF
CDR3nt: TGTGCCAGCAGTTACTTCACTCGGGGGGACGAGCAGTACTTC

d_gene: -
abundance: -
len: 13
v_gene: TRBV2
j_gene: TRBJ2-7
CDR3aa: CASSEALGREQYF
CDR3nt: TGTGCCAGCAGTGAAGCGCTTGGGCGCGAGCAGTACTTC

d_gene: -
abundance: many
len: 13
v_gene: TRBV28
j_gene: TRBJ2-3
CDR3aa: CASSQVGRDTQYF
CDR3nt: TGTGCCAGTTCCCAAGTCGGTAGAGATACGCAGTATTTT

d_gene: -
abundance: many
len: 15
v_gene: TRBV6-6
j_gene: TRBJ1-6
CDR3aa: CASSYSNEGWSPLHF
CDR3nt: TGTGCCAGCAGTTACTCGAATGAAGGTTGGTCACCCCTCCACTTT

d_gene: -
abundance: -
len: 13
v_gene: TRBV20-1
j_gene: TRBJ1-2
CDR3aa: CSASLGANYGYTF
CDR3nt: TGCAGTGCTAGCCTGGGGGCGAACTATGGCTACACCTTC

d_gene: -
abundance: many
len: 11
v_gene: TRBV20-1
j_gene: TRBJ2-3
CDR3aa: CSVDHTDTQYF
CDR3nt: TGCAGTGTGGACCACACAGATACGCAGTATTTT

d_gene: -
abundance: few
len: 12
v_gene: TRBV12-3/TRBV12-4
j_gene: TRBJ1-2
CDR3aa: CASIGSNYGYTF
CDR3nt: TGTGCCAGCATCGGCTCTAACTATGGCTACACCTTC

d_gene: TRBD2
abundance: -
len: 15
v_gene: TRBV2
j_gene: TRBJ2-3
CDR3aa: CASSESGLAADTRYF
CDR3nt: TGTGCCAGCAGTGAAAGTGGACTAGCGGCCGATACGCGGTATTTT

d_gene: TRBD2
abundance: many
len: 18
v_gene: TRBV25-1
j_gene: TRBJ2-3
CDR3aa: CASSEYSLGGLGTDTQYF
CDR3nt: TGTGCCAGCAGTGAATACAGTCTGGGGGGGTTGGGGACAGATACGCAGTATTTT

d_gene: TRBD2
abundance: -
len: 17
v_gene: TRBV5-1
j_gene: TRBJ2-1
CDR3aa: CASSLVAGAGLLNEQFF
CDR3nt: TGCGCCAGCAGCTTGGTTGCGGGAGCGGGGTTGTTGAATGAGCAGTTCTTC

d_gene: -
abundance: -
len: 14
v_gene: TRBV9
j_gene: TRBJ2-7
CDR3aa: CASSPEGGAYEQYF
CDR3nt: TGTGCCAGCAGCCCAGAGGGGGGAGCCTACGAGCAGTACTTC

d_gene: -
abundance: many
len: 13
v_gene: TRBV13
j_gene: TRBJ1-3
CDR3aa: CASNRDSGNTIYF
CDR3nt: TGTGCCAGTAACAGGGACTCAGGAAACACCATATATTTT

d_gene: -
abundance: many
len: 16
v_gene: TRBV28
j_gene: TRBJ1-2
CDR3aa: CAGSPPPGQPRRGYTF
CDR3nt: TGTGCCGGCAGTCCCCCGCCAGGACAGCCCCGGAGGGGCTACACCTTC

d_gene: -
abundance: few
len: 13
v_gene: TRBV3-1
j_gene: TRBJ2-1
CDR3aa: CASSQDWGNEQFF
CDR3nt: TGTGCCAGCAGCCAAGATTGGGGAAATGAGCAGTTCTTC

d_gene: -
abundance: many
len: 15
v_gene: TRBV27
j_gene: TRBJ2-7
CDR3aa: CASSLGRGRSVEQYF
CDR3nt: TGTGCCAGCAGCTTGGGACGAGGGAGGTCTGTCGAGCAGTACTTC

d_gene: TRBD1
abundance: -
len: 14
v_gene: TRBV11-2
j_gene: TRBJ2-1
CDR3aa: CASSDRGSYNEQFF
CDR3nt: TGTGCCAGCAGCGACAGGGGTTCCTACAATGAGCAGTTCTTC

d_gene: TRBD1
abundance: -
len: 13
v_gene: TRBV13
j_gene: TRBJ1-2
CDR3aa: CASSEGQGGGYTF
CDR3nt: TGTGCCAGCAGCGAGGGACAGGGGGGTGGCTACACCTTC

d_gene: -
abundance: many
len: 14
v_gene: TRBV7-2
j_gene: TRBJ2-5
CDR3aa: CASSLANFQETQYF
CDR3nt: TGTGCCAGCAGCTTAGCCAACTTCCAAGAGACCCAGTACTTC

d_gene: -
abundance: -
len: 13
v_gene: TRBV6-6
j_gene: TRBJ1-3
CDR3aa: CASSYDSRDTIYF
CDR3nt: TGTGCCAGCAGTTACGACAGTCGAGACACCATATATTTT

d_gene: -
abundance: once
len: 16
v_gene: TRBV15
j_gene: TRBJ2-2
CDR3aa: CATSTEGPRLTGELFF
CDR3nt: TGTGCCACCAGCACCGAGGGGCCAAGACTCACCGGGGAGCTGTTTTTT

d_gene: TRBD2
abundance: few
len: 16
v_gene: TRBV4-2
j_gene: TRBJ2-7
CDR3aa: CASSQTIAGFSYEQYF
CDR3nt: TGTGCCAGCAGCCAAACTATAGCGGGGTTTTCCTACGAGCAGTACTTC

d_gene: TRBD1
abundance: -
len: 15
v_gene: TRBV11-2
j_gene: TRBJ1-1
CDR3aa: CASSLVSGGETEAFF
CDR3nt: TGTGCCAGCAGCTTAGTATCAGGGGGCGAGACTGAAGCTTTCTTT

d_gene: -
abundance: many
len: 14
v_gene: TRBV6-2/TRBV6-3
j_gene: TRBJ1-1
CDR3aa: CASSYQGPRTEAFF
CDR3nt: TGTGCCAGCAGTTACCAGGGCCCGAGAACTGAAGCTTTCTTT

d_gene: -
abundance: few
len: 16
v_gene: TRBV5-1
j_gene: TRBJ2-5
CDR3aa: CASSSPGSGAKETQYF
CDR3nt: TGCGCCAGCAGCTCCCCCGGATCGGGGGCAAAAGAGACCCAGTACTTC

d_gene: TRBD1
abundance: few
len: 13
v_gene: TRBV29-1
j_gene: TRBJ1-1
CDR3aa: CSVARQGYTEAFF
CDR3nt: TGCAGCGTAGCCAGACAGGGATACACTGAAGCTTTCTTT

d_gene: -
abundance: -
len: 9
v_gene: TRBV29-1
j_gene: TRBJ2-1
CDR3aa: CNVEEGQLF
CDR3nt: TGCAACGTTGAAGAAGGGCAGCTCTTC